This TCR beta chain was profiled in a study of blood T cell repertoires in COVID-19. Study as a whole: From T cells, B-cell-depleted T cells, or PBMCs came the material, which was cDNA or gDNA.

Germline V CDR1 and CDR2: SGHNT, YYREEE (reference sequence). V shed 0 bases and J shed 2 bases, with 11 bases lying between them. This CDR3 region has 15 residues. Original data processing: The authors estimated nucleated cell counts from reference gene primer amplification. The method was immunoSEQ multiplex PCR; TCRdb's version includes in-frame clones alone and lacks a portion of them. The D gene and trimming were derived from the DNA, and the V and J assignments and clone size from that table. This table has some 87,000 clones, 65% to 85% appearing once. The sequence came from an elderly man with active or convalescent COVID-19. Sequencing was performed on peripheral blood. The chain links TRBV5-4 to TRBJ1-2, with D possibly matching TRBD1 (5 bases). This chain's CDR3 is CASSLVGALNYGYTF. The CDR3 DNA sequence: TGTGCCAGCAGCTTGGTAGGGGCATTGAACTATGGCTACACCTTC.